This T cell receptor (beta chain) was recorded in a study of Ad26.COV2.S vaccination and SARS-CoV-2 variants. Overall study context: The donor belonged to the COV1001 Ad26.COV2.S trial arm.

The treatment here: 15 to 20 received Ad26.COV2.S at low or high dose, single or two shots; about 5 received placebo; per-sample allocation not given. Specimen acquisition occurred on day 63 following the initial vaccine or placebo injection. Aged 18-55 years, donor was enrolled in Boston in about 2020. Profiling relied on immunoSEQ multiplex PCR, and the TCRdb table lists in-frame clones only, not all of them. The repertoire holds under 250,000 clones, with roughly 85% as singletons. This clone occurred once. Its antigen is unidentified. Points from the study as a whole: Recipients of vaccine and of placebo showed similar breadth of their non-spike TCR repertoires.

The specimen was peripheral blood, collected in a trial of Ad26.COV2.S vaccine versus placebo. This sequence was found in a person aged 18-60 years who received the Ad26.COV2.S COVID-19 vaccine or a placebo.

CDR3 loop: CASSLAVAGTRNEQFF. CDR3 in DNA: TGTGCCAGCAGCTTAGCGGTAGCAGGGACTAGAAATGAGCAGTTCTTC. V and J are TRBV7-9 and TRBJ2-1, with TRBD2 matching over 8 bases. There are 16 residues in the CDR3. The germline CDR1 and CDR2 sequences are SEHNR and FQNEAQ (reference sequence). The J segment lost 7 bases and the V segment lost 0 bases, leaving 8 bases of the junction unmatched.